A single TCR beta chain is shown here with its context. The data originate from a study of blood T cell repertoires in COVID-19. Clones were read by immunoSEQ multiplex PCR, and TCRdb kept only the in-frame ones, dropping some. The sample consists of roughly 180,000 clones, approximately 90% of them appearing once. Trimming removed 4 bases at V and 6 bases at J, with 15 bases between. This CDR3 has 14 amino acids. Germline loops: CDR1 MNHEY, CDR2 SVGAGI. The material sequenced was peripheral blood. The V and J genes are TRBV6-5 and TRBJ1-1; D possibly corresponds to TRBD1 (6 bases). The TCR sequence derives from a woman in her 30s with active or convalescent COVID-19. The CDR3 loop is CASSFHAGVAEAFF. The CDR3 nucleotides are TGTGCCAGCAGTTTCCATGCAGGGGTCGCTGAAGCTTTCTTT.